This T cell receptor beta chain emerged from a study of cytomegalovirus exposure and HLA in healthy donors. The wider study: Early on, a data release was issued that held 80 million or so unique TCRs from HLA-typed donors.

Study findings and constraints: As immune exposure information, only CMV serostatus was available.

The CDR3 loop spans 13 amino acids. V shed 5 bases, J shed 5 bases, and the junction held 5 bases outside the gene matches. Germline V gene sequence: CDR1 GTSNPN, CDR2 SVGIG (reference sequence). As regards this clone: The antigen is not known.

The PCR ran on 60 Vbeta and 13 Jbeta primers. Sequencing was performed with immunoSEQ multiplex PCR; in TCRdb, only in-frame clones are kept and a portion is missing. The sample has roughly 66,000 clones, approximately 78% seen once. The rearrangement joins TRBV30 to TRBJ1-4; TRBD1 matches at 7 bases. Sequenced material: PBMCs. The receptor comes from a man aged 18 to 29 in good health and CMV-seropositive. CDR3 residues: CAWGDRWNEKLFF. In DNA form, the CDR3 reads TGTGCCTGGGGGGACAGATGGAATGAAAAACTGTTTTTT.